This T cell receptor beta chain was documented in a study of molecular identifiers for immune sequencing clone quantification. This CDR3 is 16 amino acids long. The junction had 9 bases not matched to a gene; V was cut back by 3 bases and J by 2 bases. Germline assignment: CDR1 MNHEY and CDR2 SVGAGI. TCRdb independently ran MiXCR on the PCR reads; one entry per CDR3 protein. The sample consists of about 300,000 distinct CDR3 sequences, about a fifth of them appearing once. This clonotype was picked up many times. The specimen was naive CD8+ T cells from blood, with Jurkat cell RNA spiked in. Subset: FACS-sorted CD8+CD4-CCR7+CD45RA+ naive T cells. This chain uses TRBV6-5 with TRBJ2-7; 8 nucleotides match TRBD1. The source of this sequence is a human donor in good health. Some libraries in this study had Jurkat cell RNA spiked in. The CDR3 bases are TGTGCCAGCAGTTATTCAAGACAGGGGAACACCTACGAGCAGTACTTC. It translates to CASSYSRQGNTYEQYF.